The 16 T cell receptor beta chains below all came from one sample that was sequenced in a study of metastatic and nonmetastatic thyroid tumors. Treatment of any kind had been given to no patient before thyroid surgery. TCRdb re-called the PCR reads through MiXCR. Among around 53,000 clones listed, 20% to 25% were seen once. The sample comprised blood. These receptors were collected from a female donor with papillary thyroid cancer or a benign thyroid nodule (not recorded which). Some clones in this sample may be carry-over from other donors' samples.

In its sample, this clone was seen many times. J is TRBJ1-1 and V is TRBV20-1, with 9 bases identical to TRBD1. The junction had 7 bases not matched to a gene; V was cut back by 5 bases and J by 3 bases. The CDR3 has 14 residues. Germline V lookup: CDR1 DFQATT, CDR2 SNEGSKA (reference sequence). CDR3 coding DNA: TGCAGTGCTGACGACCGGGACAGGGACACTGAAGCTTTCTTT. Protein: CSADDRDRDTEAFF.

On this clone: The CDR3 end shows no conserved phenylalanine or tryptophan, and so a read error is likely. The limits of the CDR3 on the DNA are not certain, so only TCRdb's listed CDR3 is given. The gene calls are TRBV7-6 and TRBJ2-6; the tabulated D call, TRBD1, remains unverified against the DNA. Looked up from germline, CDR1 is SGHVS and CDR2 is FNYEAQ. The CDR3 extends over 10 residues, inclusive of both ends. The CDR3 region is CASSLETRQG.

The rearrangement joins TRBV28 to TRBJ1-2, with D possibly TRBD1 on 5 matching bases. The germline CDR1 and CDR2 sequences are MDHEN and SYDVKM. V lost 3 bases to trimming and J lost 8 bases, with 16 bases between them. The CDR3 is 14 residues long. This chain's CDR3 is CASSLDTGTAGYTF. CDR3 bases: TGTGCCAGCAGTTTGGACACGGGGACTGCGGGCTACACCTTC.

This clone has a count of ten or more. The V and J genes are TRBV28 and TRBJ1-1; 8 bases align to TRBD1. The CDR3 is made up of 15 amino acids. Germline V gives CDR1 MDHEN, CDR2 SYDVKM. J was trimmed by 5 bases and V by 6 bases; bases with no gene match: 11. CDR3 nucleotide sequence: TGTGCCAGCAGGTCTCATACAGGGGGGATGACTGAAGCTTTCTTT. As protein: CASRSHTGGMTEAFF. The full variable domain, rest sourced from reference TRBV28 and TRBJ1-1, is DVKVTQSSRYLVKRTGEKVFLECVQDMDHENMFWYRQDPGLGLRLIYFSYDVKMKEKGDIPEGYSVSREKKERFSLILESASTNQTSMYLCASRSHTGGMTEAFFGQGTRLTVV.

This clone was seen only a few times. The junction does not match germline at one end; this may be a read error. This chain joins TRBV6-2 or TRBV6-3 and TRBJ1-2, with unresolved D. This CDR3 comprises 11 residues. From germline, CDR1 is MNHEY and CDR2 SVGEGT. CDR3 bases: TGTGCCAGTAGTTACGGATCCCTCTGGACCTTC. Translated: CASSYGSLWTF.

This clone was found once. One junction end does not reproduce the germline sequence, and a read error may be involved. This sequence joins TRBV11-2 and TRBJ1-6; no reliable D call. CDR3 size: 15 residues. Per the germline V gene, CDR1 is SGHAT and CDR2 is FQNNGV. The CDR3 DNA reads as TGTTCCAGCAGCTTAAGAACAATTAATGATTCACCCCTCCACTTT. Residues: CSSSLRTINDSPLHF.

This clone was detected ten times or more. The chain recombines TRBV3-1 with TRBJ2-1; the match to TRBD1 covers 10 bases. The germline V gene has CDR1 LGHDT and CDR2 YNNKEL (reference sequence). This CDR3 comprises 16 residues. V shed 4 bases and J 4 bases; nucleotides not matched to a gene: 7. The CDR3 loop is CASSLFGTGVYNEQFF. The CDR3 DNA reads TGTGCCAGCAGCCTGTTTGGGACAGGGGTTTACAATGAGCAGTTCTTC.

Many counts were recorded for this clone. This chain links TRBV7-2 with TRBJ2-7, with a tentative D call TRBD2 (6 bases). This CDR3 region has 13 residues. V was cut by 3 bases and J by 5 bases, with 11 bases left in between. The germline V gene encodes CDR1 SGHTA and CDR2 FQGNSA. CDR3 bases: TGTGCCAGCAGCTTCTCAGGCGGGAACGAGCAGTACTTC. As protein: CASSFSGGNEQYF.

This clone was seen ten or more times. A much larger clone differs from this one at a single base, so this may be a read error. This chain links TRBV20-1 with TRBJ2-7, with D hard to call. This CDR3 has 14 residues. V was clipped by 0 bases and J by 5 bases, with 14 bases between them. Germline CDR1 and CDR2: DFQATT and SNEGSKA (reference sequence). The CDR3 coding sequence is TGCAGTGCTAGAGAAGGAGAGTGGTCCCACGAGCAGTACTTC. The encoded protein is CSAREGEWSHEQYF.

The chain couples TRBV12-3 or TRBV12-4 to TRBJ2-2; TRBD2 matches 9 bases. The CDR3 sequence is 18 residues long. J lost 13 bases, V lost 2 bases, and 20 bases had no gene match. DNA of the CDR3: TGTGCCAGCAGTTTAAGGACGAACGGACTAGCGAACACCGGCGCGCTGTTTTTT. It translates to CASSLRTNGLANTGALFF.

The table lists this clone with many counts. J is TRBJ2-1 and V is TRBV7-2, with D possibly called TRBD1 or TRBD2 (6 bases each). The CDR3 has 14 residues. The V end was cut by 1 base, the J end by 8 bases, with 12 bases between. The germline V gene has CDR1 SGHTA and CDR2 FQGNSA. The CDR3 nucleotides read TGTGCCAGCAGCTTAGGCGGGACACGGGATGAGCAGTTCTTC. Translating it yields CASSLGGTRDEQFF.

The chain joins TRBV20-1 to TRBJ2-3; 14 bases map to TRBD2. CDR3 length: 18 amino acids. V trimming: 2 bases; J trimming: 5 bases; junction bases outside the gene matches: 12. Germline loops: CDR1 DFQATT, CDR2 SNEGSKA (reference sequence). In DNA, the CDR3 is TGCAGTGCTAGACCAGTCTACGGACTAGCGGGGGGACAAGATACGCAGTATTTT. Translation gives CSARPVYGLAGGQDTQYF.

With respect to this clone: An end of the junction does not agree with germline; a read error may underlie this. V and J are TRBV5-1 and TRBJ2-6; no clear D gene. Germline V gene data show CDR1 as SGHRS and CDR2 as YFSETQ. The CDR3 runs 18 residues. Here the CDR3 DNA reads TGTGCCAGCATCTCGCTCAGAGGTGGAAGCTCTGGGGCCAACGTCCTGACTTTC. The encoded protein is CASISLRGGSSGANVLTF.

In its sample, this clone was seen many times. V is TRBV7-8 and J is TRBJ2-3; 11 bases map to TRBD2. CDR3 size: 15 residues. Germline CDR1 SGHVS, CDR2 FQNEAQ. Trimming at V came to 5 bases and at J to 5 bases, leaving 6 bases not matched to a gene. CDR3 DNA sequence: TGTGCCAGCAGCCCCCATAGCGGGAGGGTAGATACGCAGTATTTT. This sequence encodes CASSPHSGRVDTQYF.

This clone has more than one count but fewer than ten. The chain has TRBV28 and TRBJ2-7, with 7 bases fitting TRBD1. The CDR3 extends over 16 amino acids. Germline CDR1 is MDHEN and CDR2 is SYDVKM. V lost 3 bases and J lost 1; bases outside the gene matches: 9. The CDR3 nucleotides are TGTGCCAGCAGTTTTGATACGGGACAGTATTCCTACGAGCAGTACTTC. The encoded protein is CASSFDTGQYSYEQYF.

The V and J genes are TRBV6-1 and TRBJ2-1; 8 bases align to TRBD2. V trimming: 3 bases; J trimming: 7 bases; junction bases outside the gene matches: 11. The CDR3 spans 16 residues. Germline CDR1 MNHNS, CDR2 SASEGT. The CDR3 region is CASSDSCGRFMNEQFF. CDR3 in DNA: TGTGCCAGCAGTGATTCGTGCGGGAGGTTCATGAATGAGCAGTTCTTC.